This T cell receptor (beta chain) appears in the sequencing data of a study of CD8 T cells in ankylosing spondylitis. Whole-study results and caveats: Earlier studies detected some motif variants in reactive arthritis synovial fluid and blood. What seemed typical of ankylosing spondylitis blood was a TCR beta motif built from roughly eight highly homologous variants.

MiXCR, run by TCRdb on the 5' RACE reads, gives a single entry per CDR3 protein. The sample lists 250,000 or so distinct CDR3 sequences, 10% to 13% seen once, with less than 3% in the top ten. This clonotype was seen a few times. Its cognate antigen is unknown. Trimming stripped 3 bases from V and 1 base from J, with 15 bases between. This CDR3 spans 16 amino acids. Germline CDR1 is KGHSH and CDR2 is LQKENI. What was sequenced was blood, either unsorted or a sorted T cell fraction (not recorded which). This receptor was obtained from a male donor with ankylosing spondylitis or in good health (not recorded which). The gene calls are TRBV18 and TRBJ1-1, with a tentative D call TRBD1 (5 bases). DNA for the CDR3: TGTGCCAGCTCACCTCCGACAGCGACCGCGAACACTGAAGCTTTCTTT. As protein: CASSPPTATANTEAFF.